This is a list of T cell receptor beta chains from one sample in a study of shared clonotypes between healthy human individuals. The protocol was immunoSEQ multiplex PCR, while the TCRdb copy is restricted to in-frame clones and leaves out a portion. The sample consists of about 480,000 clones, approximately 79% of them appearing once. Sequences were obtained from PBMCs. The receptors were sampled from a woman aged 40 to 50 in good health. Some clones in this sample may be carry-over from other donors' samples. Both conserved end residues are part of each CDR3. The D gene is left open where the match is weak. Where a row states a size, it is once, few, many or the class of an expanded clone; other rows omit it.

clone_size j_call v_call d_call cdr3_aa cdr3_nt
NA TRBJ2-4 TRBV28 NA CASSSPDELAKNIQYF TGTGCCAGCAGTTCCCCAGACGAACTAGCCAAAAACATTCAGTACTTC
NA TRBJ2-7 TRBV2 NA CASSVPGNSYEQYF TGTGCCAGCAGTGTCCCGGGCAACTCCTACGAGCAGTACTTC
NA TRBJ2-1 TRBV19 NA CASKGFAGTRNEQFF TGTGCCAGTAAGGGGTTTGCAGGGACTCGGAATGAGCAGTTCTTC
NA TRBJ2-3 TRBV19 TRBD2 CASSRAGETDTQYF TGTGCCAGTAGTAGAGCGGGAGAGACAGATACGCAGTATTTT
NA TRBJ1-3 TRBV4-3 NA CASSQDSAGAAGNTIYF TGCGCCAGCAGCCAAGATAGTGCAGGGGCAGCTGGAAACACCATATATTTT
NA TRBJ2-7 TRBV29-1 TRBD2 CSVEIAGGTHEQYF TGCAGCGTTGAAATCGCCGGGGGGACCCACGAGCAGTACTTC
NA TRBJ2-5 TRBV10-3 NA CATLRGSSETQYF TGTGCCACTCTCAGGGGATCTTCGGAGACCCAGTACTTC
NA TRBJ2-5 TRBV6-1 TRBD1 CASSEFQGAQYF TGTGCCAGCAGTGAATTTCAGGGGGCCCAGTACTTC
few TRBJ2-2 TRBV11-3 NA CASSLYGDTGELFF TGTGCCAGCAGCTTATACGGGGACACCGGGGAGCTGTTTTTT
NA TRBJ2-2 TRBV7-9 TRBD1 CASSLSTFRGKNTGELFF TGTGCCAGCAGCTTATCTACTTTCAGGGGGAAGAACACCGGGGAGCTGTTTTTT
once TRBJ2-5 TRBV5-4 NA CASSVSGQETQYF TGTGCCAGCAGCGTGAGTGGGCAAGAGACCCAGTACTTC
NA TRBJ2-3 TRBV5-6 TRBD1 CASSLSGQAMDTQYF TGTGCCAGCAGCTTAAGCGGACAGGCAATGGATACGCAGTATTTT
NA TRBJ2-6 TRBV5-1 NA CASSLATPTRATGANVLTF TGCGCCAGCAGCTTGGCCACCCCAACTCGGGCTACTGGGGCCAACGTCCTGACTTTC
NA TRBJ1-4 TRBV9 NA CASSVEGLANEKLFF TGTGCCAGCAGCGTAGAGGGGTTGGCTAATGAAAAACTGTTTTTT
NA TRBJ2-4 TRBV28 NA CASSGGGSGLAKNIQYF TGTGCCAGCTCCGGTGGGGGTTCGGGTCTAGCCAAAAACATTCAGTACTTC
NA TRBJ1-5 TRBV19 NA CASDRQTSNQPQHF TGTGCCAGCGACCGACAGACTAGCAATCAGCCCCAGCATTTT
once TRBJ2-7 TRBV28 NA CASSLEGDNYEQYF TGTGCCAGCAGTTTGGAAGGGGACAACTACGAGCAGTACTTC
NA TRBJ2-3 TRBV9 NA CASSVQGGGPTDTQYF TGTGCCAGCAGCGTACAGGGGGGAGGGCCGACAGATACGCAGTATTTT
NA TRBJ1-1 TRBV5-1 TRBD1 CASSLAGGVTEAFF TGCGCCAGCAGCTTGGCAGGGGGGGTCACTGAAGCTTTCTTT
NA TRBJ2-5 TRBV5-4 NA CASTARGGKETQYF TGTGCCAGCACCGCTCGGGGCGGAAAGGAGACCCAGTACTTC
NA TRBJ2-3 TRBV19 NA CASSPLGGDTDTQYF TGTGCCAGTAGCCCCCTAGGAGGGGATACAGATACGCAGTATTTT
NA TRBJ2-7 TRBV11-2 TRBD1 CASSYTGGLAYEQYF TGTGCCAGCAGCTATACAGGGGGATTAGCCTACGAGCAGTACTTC
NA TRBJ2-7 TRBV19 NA CASSIAGENYEQYF TGTGCCAGTAGTATAGCGGGAGAGAACTACGAGCAGTACTTC
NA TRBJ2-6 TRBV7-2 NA CASSLAVLSGANVLTF TGTGCCAGCAGCTTAGCGGTACTATCTGGGGCCAACGTCCTGACTTTC
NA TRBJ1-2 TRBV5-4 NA CASSPDTNYGYTF TGTGCCAGCAGCCCTGACACTAACTATGGCTACACCTTC
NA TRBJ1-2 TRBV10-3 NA CAISEAGGYGYTF TGTGCCATCAGTGAGGCGGGGGGATATGGCTACACCTTC
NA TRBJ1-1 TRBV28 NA CASSLDGGITFF TGTGCCAGCAGTCTCGACGGGGGGATAACTTTCTTT
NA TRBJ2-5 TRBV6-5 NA CASKGEGIGQETQYF TGTGCCTCTAAAGGGGAAGGGATCGGACAAGAGACCCAGTACTTC
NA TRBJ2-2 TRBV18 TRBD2 CASSPPGLAVGTGELFF TGTGCCAGCTCACCACCGGGCCTAGCGGTAGGGACCGGGGAGCTGTTTTTT
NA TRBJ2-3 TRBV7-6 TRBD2 CASSGGTSGRYTQYF TGTGCCAGCAGCGGGGGGACTAGCGGGAGATATACGCAGTATTTT
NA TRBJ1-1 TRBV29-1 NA CSGGHTMNTEAFF TGCAGCGGGGGACACACAATGAACACTGAAGCTTTCTTT
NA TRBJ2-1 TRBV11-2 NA CASSLEQINEQFF TGTGCCAGCAGCTTAGAACAGATCAATGAGCAGTTCTTC
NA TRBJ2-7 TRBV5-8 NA CASSRAAGRSYEQYF TGTGCCAGCAGCCGTGCGGCAGGGAGGTCCTACGAGCAGTACTTC
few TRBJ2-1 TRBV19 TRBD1 CATIGGQGIYNEQFF TGTGCCACAATAGGGGGACAGGGTATTTACAATGAGCAGTTCTTC
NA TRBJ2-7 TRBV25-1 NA CASSTPGSPSLYF TGTGCCAGCAGTACCCCGGGATCCCCAAGTCTGTACTTC
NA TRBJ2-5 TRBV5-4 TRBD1 CASSPRTGQETQYF TGTGCCAGCAGCCCAAGGACAGGCCAAGAGACCCAGTACTTC
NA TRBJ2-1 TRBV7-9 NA CASNERSSYNEQFF TGTGCCAGCAACGAGAGGAGCTCCTACAATGAGCAGTTCTTC
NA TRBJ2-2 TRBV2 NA CASDSPTNTGELFF TGTGCCAGCGACTCCCCGACGAACACCGGGGAGCTGTTTTTT